This TCR beta chain was recorded in a study of prognosis after radiotherapy for stage I lung cancer. Overall study: Roughly 14 patients presented with newly diagnosed primary stage I lung tumors, and roughly 5 carried oligometastatic NSCLC following surgical resection of the primary tumor. SBRT radiotherapy used 3 to 5 fractions and a biologically effective dose of at least 100 Gy.

A draw of around 6.2 milliliters of peripheral blood took place at each of two time points. From genomic DNA, TCR beta CDR3 was amplified by two-round multiplex PCR. Used in first-round PCR were primers specific to each TRBV and TRBJ gene. TCRdb re-called the multiplex PCR reads with MiXCR, one entry per CDR3 protein. The table lists about 12,000 distinct CDR3 sequences, around 50% of them singletons. The CDR3 is 12 amino acids. V was cut by 8 bases and J by 6 bases, with 14 bases left in between. Germline V gene lookup returns CDR1 MDHEN and CDR2 SYDVKM. Sequencing was performed on PBMCs, taken before or after stereotactic body radiation therapy (not recorded which). The chain couples TRBV28 to TRBJ2-7, with D uncertain. The sequence came from a donor older than 45 with non-small cell lung cancer. The CDR3 DNA is TGTGCCAGCGGGATAGGTCTTCTCGAGCAGTACTTC. It yields the protein CASGIGLLEQYF.